The 17 T cell receptor beta chains listed next were all sequenced from one sample in a study of identical twins. TCRdb reprocessed the 5' RACE reads with MiXCR, giving one entry per CDR3 protein. The sample includes roughly 150,000 distinct CDR3 sequences, under 4.5% seen only once; the top ten take more than 7%. Sequencing was carried out using memory T cells sorted from blood. These receptors were taken from a man between 18 and 35 years old in good health.

A few counts support this clonotype. V gene TRBV6-2 or TRBV6-3 combines with J gene TRBJ1-5; 9 nucleotides line up with TRBD1. The CDR3 is 16 amino acids. The trim removed 6 bases at V and 0 bases at J, leaving 6 bases unmatched. In germline, CDR1 is MNHEY, CDR2 SVGEGT. In DNA form, the CDR3 reads TGTGCCAGCAGCCCCGGGACAGGGTATAGCAATCAGCCCCAGCATTTT. Protein: CASSPGTGYSNQPQHF.

This clonotype occurred many times. The V and J genes are TRBV20-1 and TRBJ1-2; no clear D gene. This CDR3 is 11 amino acids long. CDR1 DFQATT and CDR2 SNEGSKA come from the germline V gene (reference sequence). The ends were cut back, 5 bases at V and 2 bases at J, with 6 bases in the middle. The CDR3 sequence: CSAPQNYGYTF. CDR3 sequence (DNA): TGCAGTGCTCCGCAAAACTATGGCTACACCTTC.

Ten or more counts support this clonotype. The CDR3 sequence: CASSLFIGQGFNEQYF. In DNA form, the CDR3 reads TGTGCCAGCAGTTTATTCATAGGACAGGGTTTCAACGAGCAGTACTTC. The chain uses TRBV28 and TRBJ2-7; 8 positions agree with TRBD1. The CDR3 runs to 16 residues. Germline lookup yields CDR1 MDHEN and CDR2 SYDVKM. J gave up 5 bases and V 1 base, and 10 bases lay outside the gene matches.

This clonotype was observed many times. This chain uses TRBV5-1 with TRBJ1-2; the D is unclear. The V gene's germline CDR1 is SGHRS and CDR2 YFSETQ. V was clipped by 3 bases and J by 5 bases, with 8 bases between them. This CDR3 contains 12 residues. The CDR3 DNA is TGCGCCAGCAGCTCGTCTCGATATGGCTACACCTTC. This translates into CASSSSRYGYTF.

This clonotype was recorded many times. The genes are TRBV20-1 and TRBJ2-6, with 9 bases identical to TRBD1. V dropped 4 bases and J dropped 0; count of bases not matched to a gene: 13. CDR1 is DFQATT and CDR2 is SNEGSKA in the germline V gene (reference sequence). The CDR3 totals 19 residues. The CDR3 bases are TGCAGTGCTAACCCCACGGGACAGGGAACCCTCTCTGGGGCCAACGTCCTGACTTTC. Translated: CSANPTGQGTLSGANVLTF.

In this sample, this clonotype turned up many times. The V gene is TRBV7-9, the J gene TRBJ2-2; D is perhaps TRBD1 (5 bases). Germline values: CDR1 SEHNR, CDR2 FQNEAQ (reference sequence). Trimming took 2 bases from V and 10 from J, leaving 14 bases between them. This CDR3 contains 14 residues. The CDR3 here is CASSLQGTVAELFF. CDR3 nucleotide sequence: TGTGCCAGCAGCTTACAGGGTACAGTTGCGGAGCTGTTTTTT.

This clonotype was recorded a few times. The chain combines TRBV29-1 with TRBJ1-2, with D unclear. Germline values: CDR1 SQVTM, CDR2 ANQGSEA. V gave up 5 bases and J gave up 8 bases, with 21 bases separating them. The CDR3 is 14 residues long. Here the CDR3 reads CSVRAQTRTEGYTF. In nucleotides, the CDR3 is TGCAGCGTTCGCGCACAAACCAGGACGGAGGGCTACACCTTC.

The sample holds many counts of this clonotype. The genes are TRBV14 and TRBJ1-2; D unresolved. The CDR3 runs 12 residues. CDR1 and CDR2 (germline): SGHDN, FVKESK. V lost 0 bases to trimming and J lost 8 bases, with 7 bases between them. The CDR3 protein is CASSQDRLGYTF. CDR3 nucleotide sequence: TGTGCCAGCAGCCAAGATCGACTGGGCTACACCTTC. The full variable domain, rest sourced from reference TRBV14 and TRBJ1-2, is EAGVTQFPSHSVIEKGQTVTLRCDPISGHDNLYWYRRVMGKEIKFLLHFVKESKQDESGMPNNRFLAERTGGTYSTLKVQPAELEDSGVYFCASSQDRLGYTFGSGTRLTVV.

The chain employs TRBV6-1 and TRBJ2-3, with D possibly TRBD1 on 6 matching bases. The germline V and J ends were trimmed by 8 bases and 2 bases, with 14 bases remaining between them. This CDR3 contains 14 residues. Germline CDR1 is MNHNS and CDR2 is SASEGT. For the CDR3, the DNA is TGTGCCAGCCCAGGGGTACGCTCCACAGATACGCAGTATTTT. Protein product: CASPGVRSTDTQYF.

The rearrangement joins TRBV24-1 to TRBJ2-1, with TRBD2 identical over 9 bases. Per the germline V gene, CDR1 is KGHDR and CDR2 is SFDVKD. V shed 4 bases, J shed 7 bases, and the junction held 10 bases outside the gene matches. The CDR3 is made up of 16 amino acids. CDR3 bases: TGTGCCACCAGTGACCCCACCGGGACTAGCAGGAATGAGCAGTTCTTC. It specifies CATSDPTGTSRNEQFF.

This clonotype was detected ten times or more. The chain is built from TRBV20-1 and TRBJ2-1, with 14 bases that match TRBD2. V lost 3 bases, J lost 10 bases, and 17 bases stayed unmatched. The CDR3 is 18 residues long. Germline V gives CDR1 DFQATT, CDR2 SNEGSKA (reference sequence). The CDR3, as DNA: TGCAGTGCTAGTGGGGGACTAGCGGGAGTCCGGGAGAACATAGAGCAGTTCTTC. It translates to CSASGGLAGVRENIEQFF.

This clonotype was counted many times. This chain connects TRBV12-3 or TRBV12-4 to TRBJ2-5, with D possibly TRBD1 on 6 matching bases. With 6 bases removed from V and 5 bases from J, the gap between germline ends came to 13 bases. The CDR3 sequence is 13 residues long. CDR3 amino acids: CASRKTGRETQYF. The CDR3 DNA follows: TGTGCCAGCAGAAAAACAGGGCGGGAGACCCAGTACTTC.

In its sample, this clonotype was seen many times. The CDR3 end shows no conserved phenylalanine or tryptophan, and so a read error is likely. No DNA is shown, since the ends of the CDR3 on it are uncertain; the CDR3 is the one TCRdb lists. J is TRBJ1-1 and V is TRBV4-3; the D call of TRBD1 is as the table states it, not checked on the DNA. From its first to its last residue, the CDR3 has 14 amino acids. Per germline, CDR1 LGHNA and CDR2 YSLEER. CDR3 loop: CASSQDKWDRVGFS.

This clonotype was found many times. The chain is built from TRBV12-3 or TRBV12-4 and TRBJ2-7; D is uncertain. The CDR3 length is 11 residues. Trimming took off 8 bases at V and 4 bases at J, with 9 bases between the two ends. DNA of the CDR3: TGTGCCAGCGTGGGGATATACGAGCAGTACGTC. It specifies CASVGIYEQYV.

This clonotype was picked up many times. V and J are TRBV20-1 and TRBJ2-3; D perhaps matches TRBD1 (5 bases). Per germline, CDR1 DFQATT and CDR2 SNEGSKA (reference sequence). The CDR3 is 16 amino acids. With 2 bases removed from V and 5 bases from J, the gap between germline ends came to 20 bases. CDR3 sequence: CSARRFPVWGGDTQYF. In nucleotides, the CDR3 is TGCAGTGCTAGACGCTTCCCGGTTTGGGGCGGAGATACGCAGTATTTT.

This clonotype was counted many times. J is TRBJ2-4 and V is TRBV4-3, with D perhaps TRBD1 or TRBD2 (6 bases each). This CDR3 spans 17 amino acids. Trimming cost V 0 bases and J 2 bases, with 14 bases left between them. The V gene's germline CDR1 is LGHNA and CDR2 YSLEER. CDR3 region: CASSQDGQGTPKNIQYF. CDR3 in DNA: TGCGCCAGCAGCCAAGATGGTCAGGGGACTCCCAAAAACATTCAGTACTTC.

A few counts support this clonotype. The chain carries TRBV5-1 and TRBJ1-1; D is ambiguous. V dropped 3 bases and J dropped 4 bases, with 19 bases sitting between them. CDR3 length: 16 residues. Per germline, CDR1 SGHRS and CDR2 YFSETQ. The CDR3 DNA sequence: TGCGCCAGCAGCTCGAGAGCTGGCCCCTTGGGCACTGAAGCTTTCTTT. This codes for CASSSRAGPLGTEAFF.